These 5 T cell receptor beta chains came from one sample sequenced in a study of neurological immune-mediated disorders. TCRdb passed the 5' RACE reads through MiXCR, listing each CDR3 protein once. The table shows over 75,000 distinct CDR3 sequences, with over 4.5% occurring only once. Noted time point: longitudinal time-point 2. What was sequenced was PBMCs. The source is a woman aged 60-70 years with multiple sclerosis.

This clonotype was recorded many times. This chain connects TRBV12-3 or TRBV12-4 to TRBJ2-3, with 9 bases aligning to TRBD1. V lost 5 bases, J lost 6 bases, and 3 bases stayed unmatched. This CDR3 has 13 residues. The CDR3 is CASSLGTGDTQYF. CDR3 coding DNA: TGTGCCAGCAGTCTTGGGACAGGGGATACGCAGTATTTT.

This clonotype came up many times. CDR3 residues: CSAGRQARGSPLHF. The CDR3 DNA reads TGCAGTGCTGGAAGACAGGCCAGGGGATCACCCCTCCACTTT. The J gene is TRBJ1-6, the V gene TRBV20-1; a possible D gene is TRBD1 (6 bases). V dropped 5 bases and J dropped 10 bases, with 18 bases sitting between them. This CDR3 has 14 amino acids. Germline V gene data show CDR1 as DFQATT and CDR2 as SNEGSKA (reference sequence).

This clonotype was found many times. The chain uses TRBV18 and TRBJ2-7; D is unclear. This CDR3 spans 14 amino acids. The germline CDR1 and CDR2 sequences are KGHSH and LQKENI. V lost 5 bases, J lost 1 base, and 12 bases lay in between. The CDR3 DNA follows: TGTGCCAGCTCATCGTTGGTGGATTCCTACGAGCAGTACTTC. This gives the protein CASSSLVDSYEQYF.

This clonotype was picked up many times. V usage is TRBV2 and J usage is TRBJ2-2; 8 bases match TRBD1. Germline V gene sequence: CDR1 SNHLY, CDR2 FYNNEI. V lost 6 bases, J lost 5 bases, and 8 bases stayed unmatched. The CDR3 extends over 15 amino acids. The CDR3 sequence is CASRPTGATTGELFF. In DNA, the CDR3 is TGTGCCAGCAGACCGACAGGGGCGACTACCGGGGAGCTGTTTTTT.

Concerning this clonotype itself: This may come from a read error, since a much larger clone is one base off. The rearrangement joins TRBV7-8 to TRBJ2-3; either TRBD1 or TRBD2 may fit D (5 bases each). V lost 1 base to trimming and J lost 7 bases, with 15 bases between them. Germline V gives CDR1 SGHVS, CDR2 FQNEAQ. The CDR3 runs 15 residues. The CDR3 DNA is TGTGCCAGCAGCTTAGTCCGGGACCCCCTGAATACGCAGTATTTT. Translation: CASSLVRDPLNTQYF.